Listed below are T cell receptor beta chains from one sample, sequenced in a study of vaccination effects on CD4 cells after COVID-19. No antigen has been identified for these receptors. The table came from immunoSEQ multiplex PCR; TCRdb's copy has only in-frame clones and leaves some out. The repertoire holds around 66,000 clones, with around 70% as singletons. Sample: CD4+ T cells from PBMCs cultured without peptide, taken after COVID-19 vaccination. The source of these receptors is a human donor who received a COVID-19 vaccine. Each CDR3 is given with its conserved first and last residue. The order of the fields is clone size, D gene, J gene, V gene, CDR3 DNA, CDR3 protein. The D gene is left open where the match is weak. Expanded clones are given a class, and other clones once, few, many or no size at all.

NA	NA	TRBJ1-4	TRBV5-6	TGTGCCAGCAGCTTACCAGGGGCAACTAATGAAAAACTGTTTTTT	CASSLPGATNEKLFF
NA	NA	TRBJ1-1	TRBV5-1	TGCGCCAGCAGCCAAACCGGGACACGATACACTGAAGCTTTCTTT	CASSQTGTRYTEAFF
NA	NA	TRBJ2-5	TRBV20-1	TGCAGTGCTAGTCAGGGATCGGCGGAGACCCAGTACTTC	CSASQGSAETQYF
NA	TRBD1	TRBJ2-2	TRBV27	TGTGCCAGCAGTCCCTATAGGACAGGGAACACCGGGGAGCTGTTTTTT	CASSPYRTGNTGELFF
NA	NA	TRBJ2-1	TRBV5-5	TGTGCCAGCAGCTCCCGGGCCGACCTAGGTGAGCAGTTCTTC	CASSSRADLGEQFF
once	TRBD1	TRBJ1-2	TRBV28	TGTGCCAGCAGGCCTCCGGGACAGGGACCGTATGGCTACACCTTC	CASRPPGQGPYGYTF
NA	NA	TRBJ1-2	TRBV10-3	TGTGCCATCAGTGATGTCGGGGGATATGAGAATGGCTACACCTTC	CAISDVGGYENGYTF
once	TRBD2	TRBJ2-5	TRBV7-6	TGTGCCAGCAGCTTAGGCCCCGGGACTAGCGGGTGGAAGACCCAGTACTTC	CASSLGPGTSGWKTQYF
NA	NA	TRBJ2-5	TRBV2	TGTGCCAGCGCAGAAGGGTACAGCCAAGAGACCCAGTACTTC	CASAEGYSQETQYF
NA	NA	TRBJ2-2	TRBV5-1	TGCGCCAGCAGCTTGACTCACACCGGGGAGCTGTTTTTT	CASSLTHTGELFF
once	TRBD1	TRBJ1-5	TRBV7-8	TGTGCCAGCAGCACAAGAGACAGGGGGCTGGGTCAGCCCCAGCATTTT	CASSTRDRGLGQPQHF
NA	NA	TRBJ1-2	TRBV5-1	TGCGCCAGCAGCTTAACGGAGAACTATGGCTACACCTTC	CASSLTENYGYTF
NA	TRBD1	TRBJ1-1	TRBV5-1	TGCGCCAGCAGCCTTGGACAGGGAGCTGAAGCTTTCTTT	CASSLGQGAEAFF
once	TRBD1	TRBJ1-3	TRBV6-5	TGTGCCAGCAGTTACTCGGGACAGGGGCCTGGAAACACCATATATTTT	CASSYSGQGPGNTIYF
NA	NA	TRBJ2-6	TRBV12-3/TRBV12-4	TGTGCCAGCAAACCTGGGGCCAACGTCCTGACTTTC	CASKPGANVLTF
NA	TRBD2	TRBJ2-5	TRBV7-3	TGTGCCAGCAGACCCATTCTGACTAGCGGGGTATCTGAGACCCAGTACTTC	CASRPILTSGVSETQYF
NA	TRBD1	TRBJ2-3	TRBV24-1	TGTGCCACCAGTGGAGCCGGGACAGGGCATCATACGCAGTATTTT	CATSGAGTGHHTQYF
once	TRBD1	TRBJ1-5	TRBV6-1	TGTGCCAGCAGTGAGGACAGGGGAAATCAGCCCCAGCATTTT	CASSEDRGNQPQHF
few	TRBD1	TRBJ1-6	TRBV18	TGTGCCAGCTCACCACCGGGACAGGGGAATTCACCCCTCCACTTT	CASSPPGQGNSPLHF
NA	NA	TRBJ1-1	TRBV24-1	TGTGCCACCAGTGATACAGTGAACACTGAAGCTTTCTTT	CATSDTVNTEAFF
NA	NA	TRBJ2-6	TRBV21-1	TGTGCCAGCAGCCCCTCTTTACGATATGACATGGGGGCCAACGTCCTGACTTTC	CASSPSLRYDMGANVLTF
few	NA	TRBJ1-1	TRBV7-3	TGTGCCAGCAGCTTAACAGGCACAATCACTGAAGCTTTCTTT	CASSLTGTITEAFF
NA	TRBD1	TRBJ1-2	TRBV7-3	TGTGCCAGCAGCTCCTCGGGACAGGGAGGGGGCTACACCTTC	CASSSSGQGGGYTF
once	NA	TRBJ1-2	TRBV24-1	TGTGCCACCAGTGAAGGACCGTATCAACACTATGGCTACACCTTC	CATSEGPYQHYGYTF
NA	NA	TRBJ1-1	TRBV29-1	TGCAGCTTCATACGTGGGGATGGCACTGAAGCTTTCTTT	CSFIRGDGTEAFF
NA	NA	TRBJ1-1	TRBV5-6	TGTGCCAGCAGCCACCTGCTGACGTTGAACACTGAAGCTTTCTTT	CASSHLLTLNTEAFF
once	TRBD1	TRBJ1-2	TRBV10-3	TGTGCCATCACCATGACAGGGACCTATGGCTACACCTTC	CAITMTGTYGYTF
NA	NA	TRBJ2-4	TRBV7-2	TGTGCCAGCAGCTTGGGAGGGGGAAAGAACATTCAGTACTTC	CASSLGGGKNIQYF
NA	NA	TRBJ1-2	TRBV25-1	TGTGCCAGCAGTGTAACCAGTAACTATGGCTACACCTTC	CASSVTSNYGYTF
once	TRBD1	TRBJ2-3	TRBV18	TGTGCCAGCTCACCGGGACAGGGGGGTCTCACAGATACGCAGTATTTT	CASSPGQGGLTDTQYF
NA	NA	TRBJ1-1	TRBV5-1	TGCGCCAGCAGCCCCGGCGACATCCTGAGGACTGAAGCTTTCTTT	CASSPGDILRTEAFF
NA	NA	TRBJ1-2	TRBV28	TGTGCCAGCAGATCAGATGGACAGAAATACACCTTC	CASRSDGQKYTF
once	TRBD1	TRBJ1-6	TRBV6-1	TGTGCCAGCAGTAATAGGGACAGTTATAATTCACCCCTCCACTTT	CASSNRDSYNSPLHF
NA	NA	TRBJ1-1	TRBV6-2/TRBV6-3	TGTGCCAGCAGTACCGGGGCAGTCGGCACTGAAGCTTTCTTT	CASSTGAVGTEAFF
few	TRBD2	TRBJ2-1	TRBV6-1	TGTGCCAGCAGTGAGCGGGGTCGCGGGGGGGCCAGGAATGAGCAGTTCTTC	CASSERGRGGARNEQFF
few	TRBD1	TRBJ2-2	TRBV4-2	TGTGCCAGCAGCCAACAGGGACAGACGAACACCGGGGAGCTGTTTTTT	CASSQQGQTNTGELFF
NA	TRBD2	TRBJ2-3	TRBV10-3	TGTGCCATCAGTGAGGGGGGGTTACGGAGCGGGGGGGTAGATACGCAGTATTTT	CAISEGGLRSGGVDTQYF
NA	TRBD1	TRBJ1-2	TRBV3-1/TRBV3-2	TGTGCCAGCAGCCAAGAGACATTACAGGGGGTCTATGGCTACACCTTC	CASSQETLQGVYGYTF
NA	TRBD1	TRBJ1-2	TRBV5-4	TGTGCCAGCAGCCTCTCCGGGACAGGGGATGGAAGTGGCTACACCTTC	CASSLSGTGDGSGYTF
NA	TRBD1	TRBJ1-1	TRBV11-2	TGTGCCAGCAGCCCTCGGACAGGGGGCTTAGAAGCTTTCTTT	CASSPRTGGLEAFF
NA	TRBD2	TRBJ2-3	TRBV27	TGTGCCAGCAGTTTTGCGGGAGGGAGGACAGATACGCAGTATTTT	CASSFAGGRTDTQYF
NA	TRBD2	TRBJ2-1	TRBV5-1	TGCGCCAGCAGCTTGGTATCCGGGGGGAATGAGCAGTTCTTC	CASSLVSGGNEQFF
few	TRBD1	TRBJ1-5	TRBV19	TGTGCCAGCCACAGGGGTCAAGGACAGCCCCAGCATTTT	CASHRGQGQPQHF
few	NA	TRBJ1-5	TRBV3-1/TRBV3-2	TGTGCCCCCCGGGGCGAGGTCCAGCCCCAGCATTTT	CAPRGEVQPQHF
NA	NA	TRBJ1-4	TRBV19	TGTGCCAGTAGTATCTCTGCAACTAATGAAAAACTGTTTTTT	CASSISATNEKLFF
NA	NA	TRBJ1-5	TRBV10-3	TGTGCCATCAGTGAATGGGGCAATCAGCCCCAGCATTTT	CAISEWGNQPQHF
NA	TRBD1	TRBJ1-6	TRBV25-1	TGTGCCAGCAGTCACGGGACAGGGGCTTTTTCACCCCTCCACTTT	CASSHGTGAFSPLHF
few	TRBD1	TRBJ1-2	TRBV5-1	TGCGCCAGCAGCGTTGGGACAGACTATGGCTACACCTTC	CASSVGTDYGYTF
once	TRBD1	TRBJ1-2	TRBV6-5	TGTGCCAGCAGTCACGATCAGGGGGCTTCGGGTGGCTACACCTTC	CASSHDQGASGGYTF
NA	NA	TRBJ1-1	TRBV11-2	TGTGCCAGCAGCTTAGGAAAGTACACTGAAGCTTTCTTT	CASSLGKYTEAFF
NA	TRBD1	TRBJ2-3	TRBV18	TGTGCCAGCTCACGGGACAGGGATAGCACAGATACGCAGTATTTT	CASSRDRDSTDTQYF